This is a list of T cell receptor beta chains from one sample in a study of a mutant IDH1 vaccine in newly diagnosed glioma. What these receptors recognize is not known. Clones were read by immunoSEQ multiplex PCR, and TCRdb kept only the in-frame ones, dropping some. The sample holds 25,000 to 30,000 clones; approximately 80% are singletons and the top ten take roughly 8.2%. The specimen was PBMCs, collected from a glioma patient whose treatment included an IDH1 peptide vaccine. The receptors derive from a woman aged 18-29 years with glioma. The conserved cysteine and the conserved F or W are not part of the CDR3 here. Some rows have no size entry. The others give once, few or many, or a class for an expanded clone.

j_call clone_size v_call cdr3_length cdr3_aa
TRBJ1-5 . TRBV27 11 ASSFTGGQPQH
TRBJ2-2 . TRBV4-2 13 ASSQSGEQTGELF
TRBJ1-1 few TRBV5-1 17 ASSLMARSGSLDSTEAF
TRBJ1-1 . TRBV7-8 12 ASNQPGGNTEAF
TRBJ1-1 . TRBV5-6 12 ASSRLGPNTEAF
TRBJ1-6 . TRBV7-9 11 ASSPPTGRTLH
TRBJ2-7 . TRBV19 13 ASSISPLTSYEQY
TRBJ1-6 once TRBV6-5 12 ASSLTGGNSPLH
TRBJ2-7 . TRBV7-6 12 ASSPGLAISEQY
TRBJ1-4 . TRBV13 12 ASSLGGGNEKLF
TRBJ1-2 . TRBV19 12 ASSPKGVHYGYT
TRBJ1-4 . TRBV2 17 ASSWRPPGRDNSNEKLF
TRBJ2-1 once TRBV2 8 ASSVAEQF
TRBJ1-2 . TRBV7-9 12 ASSSSSLVGGYT
TRBJ1-3 . TRBV6-1 16 ASSKGSVTSPSGNTIY
TRBJ2-3 . TRBV5-8 12 ASSPFGSTDTQY
TRBJ1-5 . TRBV2 13 ASRKGDNSNQPQH
TRBJ1-1 few TRBV2 13 ASSARGTDDTEAF
TRBJ1-2 few TRBV2 13 ASSAQKPIGDGYT
TRBJ2-5 . TRBV5-4 13 ASSLSTPSQETQY
TRBJ1-5 . TRBV21-1 8 ASGSGPQH
TRBJ1-5 . TRBV2 14 ASSGVIGEVNQPQH
TRBJ1-1 . TRBV7-6 14 ASSLMSPGQNTEAF
TRBJ1-2 . TRBV7-9 11 ASSLEGGDGYT
TRBJ1-2 once TRBV4-1 14 ASSQADRGGLGGYT
TRBJ2-7 once TRBV7-2 12 ASSFGTGSSEQY
TRBJ2-2 few TRBV9 13 ASSPGEVRTGELF
TRBJ1-2 once TRBV10-3 11 AISGGVAYGYT
TRBJ1-6 . TRBV14 11 ASSPQGNSPLH
TRBJ2-5 . TRBV5-6 13 ASSLPSGTQETQY
TRBJ2-1 . TRBV18 14 ASSPPSSGSSRVQF
TRBJ1-5 . TRBV28 15 ASSSITQGASNQPQH
TRBJ1-2 . TRBV5-5 13 ASSLALGAAYGYT
TRBJ1-2 few TRBV20-1 8 SVIGYGYT
TRBJ2-1 . TRBV30 10 AWSVTAVEQF
TRBJ2-3 . TRBV6-1 11 ASSHSSADTQY
TRBJ2-1 . TRBV5-1 15 ASSLGVGLSSYNEQF
TRBJ1-5 once TRBV7-8 12 ASSLARGNQPQH
TRBJ1-6 . TRBV2 13 ASSGGQSGVSPLH
TRBJ2-7 once TRBV27 16 ASSLTGVTRALSYEQY
TRBJ2-7 once TRBV7-2 12 ASSFGTTLYEQY
TRBJ2-1 . TRBV9 12 ASSVVGGTDEQF
TRBJ1-1 . TRBV19 11 ASSVQGNTEAF
TRBJ1-5 few TRBV30 10 AWADSNQPQH
TRBJ1-2 . TRBV6-6 11 ASSLGSNYGYT
TRBJ1-1 . TRBV7-8 12 ASSLDIGRTEAF
TRBJ2-3 . TRBV9 13 ASSPRLGGTDTQY
TRBJ2-7 . TRBV5-6 13 ASSFLLPSSYEQY
TRBJ1-1 once TRBV27 9 ASSHGTEAF
TRBJ1-5 . TRBV18 11 ASSPPGGQPQH
TRBJ2-2 . TRBV19 13 ASRLAGVETGELF
TRBJ2-3 . TRBV5-6 15 ASKRQENKIGVDTQY
TRBJ1-4 . TRBV29-1 11 SASGQGGEKLF
TRBJ1-1 . TRBV6-5 13 ASSYQGGMNTEAF
TRBJ2-7 . TRBV15 15 ATSNGLGRLLTYEQY